This entry is about one TCR beta chain. Libraries were prepared by immunoSEQ multiplex PCR; TCRdb keeps only in-frame clonotypes and omits some of them. The profile shows around 30,000 clones, approximately 90% of them singletons. The record originates from a study of T cell changes during pregnancy in multiple sclerosis. The germline V gene encodes CDR1 LNHDA and CDR2 SQIVND (reference sequence). V shed 8 bases, J shed 3 bases, and the junction held 4 bases outside the gene matches. CDR3 size: 13 residues. The receptor comes from a female donor with multiple sclerosis, enrolled in a pregnancy study. V is TRBV19 and J is TRBJ2-1; 7 positions agree with TRBD1. Specimen: CD8+ T cells from peripheral blood mononuclear cells, collected in the second trimester of pregnancy. DNA of the CDR3: TGTGCCAGTGGCCGGGACAGCTACAATGAGCAGTTCTTC. This sequence encodes CASGRDSYNEQFF.